This T cell receptor beta chain derives from a study of human T cells and chemical hapten exposure. Study-wide points: Because they had alopecia, donors may respond immunologically unlike healthy people.

The library tagged individual cDNA molecules with unique molecular identifiers. Original processing methods: Sample TCR counts, which ranged from roughly 23,224 to 750,000, had a median of 95,638. Each CDR3 protein is one row after TCRdb ran MiXCR on the RACE reads. None of the V and J calls come from the authors' own analysis; TCRdb made them. The sample yields 25,000 to 35,000 distinct CDR3 sequences, more than 5% seen once. This clonotype came up many times. Its target is unknown. Specified time point: patch test 3, about 24 weeks after DPC sensitization. Regarding treatment: therapeutic diphenylcyclopropenone sensitization with weekly scalp DPC. Before extraction, the whole blood was not fractionated, and total RNA was taken from it. Specimen: whole blood, collected in connection with sensitization to the hapten diphenylcyclopropenone (DPC). This receptor was taken from a man aged 25-45 years with alopecia areata. Some clones in this sample may be carry-over from other donors' samples.

The CDR3 DNA follows: TGTGCCAGCAGTTTATCAATCAGGTTGGCGGATACGCAGTATTTT. This sequence encodes CASSLSIRLADTQYF. The V call is TRBV27, the J call TRBJ2-3, with unresolved D. Germline V lookup: CDR1 MNHEY, CDR2 SMNVEV (reference sequence). This CDR3 spans 15 amino acids. The V end was cut by 0 bases, the J end by 6 bases, with 13 bases between.